This passage covers 23 T cell receptor beta chains from one sample sequenced in a study of blood T cell repertoires in COVID-19. Clones were read by immunoSEQ multiplex PCR, and TCRdb kept only the in-frame ones, dropping some. This table holds fewer than 250,000 clones, about 87% found once. Sample: peripheral blood. Source of these receptors: a man in his 70s with acute or convalescent COVID-19.

V usage is TRBV5-6 and J usage is TRBJ1-5; D might be TRBD1 (6 bases). V lost 3 bases and J lost 6, with 16 bases in between. The CDR3 is made up of 15 amino acids. Germline CDR1 and CDR2: SGHDT and YYEEEE. The CDR3 bases are TGTGCCAGCAGCTCGCGGGGGGCCTGGGGTCAGCCCCAGCATTTT. Its protein product is CASSSRGAWGQPQHF.

This rearrangement joins TRBV5-1 to TRBJ1-1; TRBD1 might be the D (6 bases). The germline gives CDR1 SGHRS, CDR2 YFSETQ. The CDR3 sequence is 15 residues long. Trimming removed 1 base at V and 10 bases at J, with 20 bases between. CDR3 sequence reads: CASSLWGLQGDGAFF. The CDR3 region has the DNA TGCGCCAGCAGCTTGTGGGGATTACAGGGCGATGGAGCTTTCTTT.

The V call is TRBV7-9, the J call TRBJ1-1; TRBD1 matches at 7 bases. Germline loops: CDR1 SEHNR, CDR2 FQNEAQ (reference sequence). CDR3 size: 13 residues. The V segment lost 1 base and the J segment 10 bases; nucleotides outside the gene matches: 6. Here the CDR3 DNA reads TGTGCCAGCAGCTTAGGGACAGGTGGAGGAGCTTTCTTT. It encodes CASSLGTGGGAFF.

The CDR3 coding sequence is TGTGCCAGCAGTAACCCGGGACAGGGTCCAGATACGCAGTATTTT. It codes for CASSNPGQGPDTQYF. The chain links TRBV27 to TRBJ2-3, with 9 bases that match TRBD1. Germline V gene lookup returns CDR1 MNHEY and CDR2 SMNVEV (reference sequence). The CDR3 contains 15 residues. V shed 5 bases, J shed 4 bases, and the junction held 7 bases outside the gene matches.

The rearrangement uses TRBV5-1 and TRBJ2-3; a possible D gene is TRBD1 (6 bases). The CDR3 has 15 residues. Trimming cost V 3 bases and J 0 bases, with 11 bases left between them. Germline assignment: CDR1 SGHRS and CDR2 YFSETQ. CDR3 sequence (DNA): TGCGCCAGCAGCTGGACAGAAACTAGCACAGATACGCAGTATTTT. The encoded protein is CASSWTETSTDTQYF. The whole variable domain, filled in from reference TRBV5-1 and TRBJ2-3, reads KAGVTQTPRYLIKTRGQQVTLSCSPISGHRSVSWYQQTPGQGLQFLFEYFSETQRNKGNFPGRFSGRQFSNSRSEMNVSTLELGDSALYLCASSWTETSTDTQYFGPGTRLTVL.

The chain couples TRBV28 to TRBJ1-2; TRBD1 might be the D (5 bases). Per germline, CDR1 MDHEN and CDR2 SYDVKM. Trimming cost V 6 bases and J 3 bases, with 17 bases left between them. CDR3 length: 15 amino acids. This chain's CDR3 is CASSPWQGEDYGYTF. The CDR3 DNA is TGTGCCAGCAGCCCCTGGCAGGGTGAGGACTATGGCTACACCTTC.

This chain connects TRBV30 to TRBJ1-1; D is unresolved. V was clipped by 7 bases and J by 1 base, with 10 bases between them. Germline V gene sequence: CDR1 GTSNPN, CDR2 SVGIG (reference sequence). The length of the CDR3 is 12 residues. The CDR3: CAYSRKNTEAFF. The CDR3 DNA reads TGTGCCTACTCGCGGAAGAACACTGAAGCTTTCTTT.

The rearrangement uses TRBV19 and TRBJ1-3; TRBD1 might be the D (6 bases). Germline V lookup: CDR1 LNHDA, CDR2 SQIVND (reference sequence). This CDR3 region has 14 residues. V lost 7 bases to trimming and J lost 0 bases, with 10 bases between them. The CDR3 region has the DNA TGTGCCAGTAAGGACAGCTCCTCTGGAAACACCATATATTTT. The encoded protein is CASKDSSSGNTIYF.

The rearrangement joins TRBV18 to TRBJ2-1; 8 bases align to TRBD1. With 4 bases clipped from V and 9 bases from J, the junction kept 5 bases outside the gene matches. Germline CDR1 KGHSH, CDR2 LQKENI. This CDR3 region has 13 residues. The CDR3 DNA reads as TGTGCCAGCTCACAGGACAGGGAAACTGAGCAGTTCTTC. Its translation: CASSQDRETEQFF. The entire variable domain, with the rest obtained from reference TRBV18 and TRBJ2-1, is as follows: NAGVMQNPRHLVRRRGQEARLRCSPMKGHSHVYWYRQLPEEGLKFMVYLQKENIIDESGMPKERFSAEFPKEGPSILRIQQVVRGDSAAYFCASSQDRETEQFFGPGTRLTVL.

The V gene is TRBV9, the J gene TRBJ2-1; D unresolved. From germline, CDR1 is SGDLS and CDR2 YYNGEE. CDR3 length equals 12 residues. V lost 2 bases and J 7 bases, leaving 7 bases between the germline ends. CDR3 coding DNA: TGTGCCAGCAGCGTGTACGGGAATGAGCAGTTCTTC. Amino acid sequence: CASSVYGNEQFF.

The chain joins TRBV14 to TRBJ1-1; D is perhaps TRBD1 (5 bases). The ends were cut back, 4 bases at V and 0 bases at J, with 6 bases in the middle. The CDR3 runs 13 residues. In germline, CDR1 is SGHDN, CDR2 FVKESK. The DNA for the CDR3 is TGTGCCAGCAGCCTGGACATGAACACTGAAGCTTTCTTT. Its protein product is CASSLDMNTEAFF.

This sequence joins TRBV18 and TRBJ2-1, with 8 bases identical to TRBD2. Trimming removed 4 bases from V and 0 bases from J; junction bases left unmatched: 14. The CDR3 sequence is 19 residues long. Germline V CDR1 and CDR2: KGHSH, LQKENI. The chain's CDR3 is CASSRLPLTSASSYNEQFF. CDR3 bases: TGTGCCAGCTCACGACTCCCATTGACTAGCGCGAGCTCCTACAATGAGCAGTTCTTC.

On this clone: Relative to the germline gene, one junction end is altered; a read error may explain this. The chain employs TRBV3-1 (or the pseudogene TRBV3-2) and TRBJ2-3, with 13 bases matching TRBD2. CDR3 length equals 15 residues. Germline V gives CDR1 LGHDT, CDR2 YNNKEL (reference sequence). CDR3 region: CASTQRLAGGDTQYF. As DNA, the CDR3 is TGTGCCAGCACCCAAAGACTAGCGGGAGGAGATACGCAGTATTTT.

The CDR3 DNA follows: TGTGCCAGCAGCCACGGACTAGCGGGGGACCTCTCCTACGAGCAGTACTTC. Its translation is CASSHGLAGDLSYEQYF. The chain uses TRBV5-6 and TRBJ2-7, with 13 bases that match TRBD2. This CDR3 region has 17 residues. Looked up from germline, CDR1 is SGHDT and CDR2 is YYEEEE. V shed 4 bases, J shed 0 bases, and the junction held 7 bases outside the gene matches.

The chain employs TRBV5-6 and TRBJ2-3, with D perhaps matching TRBD2 (5 bases). Looked up from germline, CDR1 is SGHDT and CDR2 is YYEEEE. V was cut by 1 base and J by 3 bases, with 15 bases left in between. The CDR3 sequence is 16 residues long. CDR3 nucleotide sequence: TGTGCCAGCAGCTTGAGTGGTGGGAGTAGGACAGATACGCAGTATTTT. Encoded protein: CASSLSGGSRTDTQYF.

V gene TRBV4-2 combines with J gene TRBJ1-6; D call uncertain. CDR1 LGHNA and CDR2 YNFKEQ come from the germline V gene. The CDR3 runs 15 residues. V dropped 0 bases and J dropped 4 bases, with 7 bases sitting between them. The CDR3 DNA reads as TGTGCCAGCAGCCAAGATCTAGATTATAATTCACCCCTCCACTTT. It encodes CASSQDLDYNSPLHF.

The rearrangement links TRBV19 to TRBJ2-7, with 7 bases that match TRBD1. Trimming cost V 2 bases and J 7 bases; bases outside gene matches: 5. The CDR3 spans 13 residues. Per the germline V gene, CDR1 is LNHDA and CDR2 is SQIVND (reference sequence). The CDR3 region has the DNA TGTGCCAGTAGTATAAGGGACAGCAGAGAGCAGTACTTC. It specifies CASSIRDSREQYF.

This clone came up a few times. The chain combines TRBV7-3 with TRBJ2-3; maybe TRBD2 (5 bases). The germline V gene encodes CDR1 SGHTA and CDR2 FQGTGA. CDR3 length: 16 residues. V lost 3 bases to trimming and J lost 0 bases, with 13 bases between them. CDR3 loop: CASSLAGKTSTDTQYF. CDR3 DNA: TGTGCCAGCAGCTTGGCGGGCAAGACTAGCACAGATACGCAGTATTTT.

The CDR3 loop reads CASSQERLAGKIWSYNEQFF. Here the CDR3 DNA reads TGTGCCAGCAGCCAAGAGAGGTTAGCGGGAAAAATTTGGTCCTACAATGAGCAGTTCTTC. The chain carries TRBV14 and TRBJ2-1, with 8 nucleotides matching TRBD2. Germline V lookup: CDR1 SGHDN, CDR2 FVKESK. The trim removed 0 bases at V and 1 base at J, leaving 14 bases unmatched. This CDR3 contains 20 residues.

The sample holds one count of this clone. The chain is built from TRBV4-3 and TRBJ2-5, with 8 positions matching TRBD1. Germline assignment: CDR1 LGHNA and CDR2 YSLEER. The CDR3 spans 19 residues. J lost 1 base, V lost 3 bases, and 16 bases had no gene match. The CDR3 loop is CASSQGRQGARGVQETQYF. For the CDR3, the DNA is TGCGCCAGCAGCCAGGGTAGGCAGGGGGCCCGGGGTGTCCAAGAGACCCAGTACTTC.

The DNA of the CDR3 is TGTGCCAGCAGCACTGGGGCGGGAGAGCGCACAGATACGCAGTATTTT. It specifies CASSTGAGERTDTQYF. V and J are TRBV13 and TRBJ2-3, with 7 bases fitting TRBD2. CDR1 is PRHDT and CDR2 is FYEKMQ in the germline V gene (reference sequence). Trimming took 5 bases from V and 1 from J; bases not matched to a gene: 9. The CDR3 contains 16 residues.

This sequence joins TRBV7-3 and TRBJ1-3, with D maybe TRBD1 (5 bases). V lost 4 bases to trimming and J lost 0 bases, with 19 bases between them. The CDR3 contains 18 residues. From germline, CDR1 is SGHTA and CDR2 FQGTGA. The CDR3 spells CASSYPGQVVSSGNTIYF. As DNA, the CDR3 is TGTGCCAGCAGCTATCCAGGGCAGGTGGTAAGCTCTGGAAACACCATATATTTT.

The chain joins TRBV19 to TRBJ1-1; maybe TRBD1 (6 bases). The CDR3 runs to 14 residues. V was clipped by 6 bases and J by 8 bases, with 19 bases between them. Germline lookup yields CDR1 LNHDA and CDR2 SQIVND (reference sequence). DNA for the CDR3: TGTGCCAGTAGACCCCGTACGGGACAAGGAGAAGCTTTCTTT. As protein: CASRPRTGQGEAFF.